This T cell receptor (beta chain) derives from a study of blood T cell repertoires in COVID-19. Study-wide background: T cells, B-cell-depleted T cells, or PBMCs provided the cDNA or gDNA that served as material.

In the original analysis: Cell counts per sample came from amplifying reference gene primers. Profiling relied on immunoSEQ multiplex PCR, and the TCRdb table lists in-frame clones only, not all of them. The V and J calls and clone size are taken from that table; D and trimming were inferred from the DNA. The sample lists 70,000 to 90,000 clones, 75% to 95% occurring once. The germline V gene has CDR1 SGHVS and CDR2 FQNEAQ. With V trimmed by 1 base and J by 1 base, 3 bases remained unmatched. There are 15 residues in the CDR3. The TCR comes from a human donor in a cohort sampled during active COVID-19. The sample consisted of peripheral blood. The chain has TRBV7-8 and TRBJ2-7, with 8 positions matching TRBD2. CDR3 region: CASSLERGPSYEQYF. DNA of the CDR3: TGTGCCAGCAGCTTAGAGCGGGGGCCTTCCTACGAGCAGTACTTC.